The rows below give T cell receptor beta chains drawn from one sample of a study of CD8 T cells in Susac syndrome. TCRdb fed the immunoSEQ multiplex PCR reads into MiXCR, producing one record per CDR3 protein. The table includes 150,000 to 200,000 distinct CDR3 sequences, about 94% detected once. Input material: CD4+ T cells from PBMCs. The source is a human donor in good health. Each CDR3 is given with its conserved first and last residue. D genes are given only for firm matches. A clone size is listed for some rows: how often the clone was seen (once, few, many), or a class if it is expanded.

V: TRBV5-1
length: 14
J: TRBJ1-6
size: NA
D: TRBD1
DNA: TGCGCCAGTACTAAGGACAGGGAGAATTCACCCCTCCACTTT
CDR3: CASTKDRENSPLHF

V: TRBV5-1
length: 15
J: TRBJ2-1
size: once
D: TRBD2
DNA: TGCGCCAGCAGCTCGACTAGCGGGGGCCGGAATGAGCAGTTCTTC
CDR3: CASSSTSGGRNEQFF

V: TRBV25-1
length: 16
J: TRBJ2-5
size: NA
D: NA
DNA: TGTGCCAGCAGGGATCGCCTAGGGCGGGGCCAAGAGACCCAGTACTTC
CDR3: CASRDRLGRGQETQYF

V: TRBV30
length: 12
J: TRBJ1-2
size: NA
D: NA
DNA: TGTGCCTGGAATCAGGGGCCGGGCGGCTACACCTTC
CDR3: CAWNQGPGGYTF

V: TRBV28
length: 12
J: TRBJ1-2
size: NA
D: NA
DNA: TGTGCCAGCAGATCTCGCGATGGGGGCTACACCTTC
CDR3: CASRSRDGGYTF

V: TRBV4-3
length: 15
J: TRBJ2-7
size: NA
D: NA
DNA: TGCGCCAGCAGCCAAGCCGGCCAGGCGGCGCAGGAGCAGTACTTC
CDR3: CASSQAGQAAQEQYF

V: TRBV12-3/TRBV12-4
length: 14
J: TRBJ2-7
size: NA
D: TRBD2
DNA: TGTGCCAGCAGTTCGGGGGGTCCCGCTAGAGAGCAGTACTTC
CDR3: CASSSGGPAREQYF

V: TRBV9
length: 13
J: TRBJ1-1
size: NA
D: NA
DNA: TGTGCCAGCAGCGTAGCTACGGCGGGTGAAGCTTTCTTT
CDR3: CASSVATAGEAFF

V: TRBV9
length: 16
J: TRBJ2-1
size: NA
D: NA
DNA: TGTGCCAGCAGCCCCTCCCCGGGGGTCGCCTACAATGAGCAGTTCTTC
CDR3: CASSPSPGVAYNEQFF

V: TRBV29-1
length: 13
J: TRBJ2-1
size: NA
D: NA
DNA: TGCAGCGTTGAGGGCAGGTTCTACAATGAGCAGTTCTTC
CDR3: CSVEGRFYNEQFF

V: TRBV6-2/TRBV6-3
length: 15
J: TRBJ2-6
size: NA
D: NA
DNA: TGTGCCAGCAAGCAGGGGCACTCTGGGGCCAACGTCCTGACTTTC
CDR3: CASKQGHSGANVLTF

V: TRBV20-1
length: 14
J: TRBJ2-7
size: NA
D: NA
DNA: TGCAGTGCTTCCTTTGGAGGTGCTGGGGACGAGCAGTACTTC
CDR3: CSASFGGAGDEQYF

V: TRBV5-1
length: 16
J: TRBJ1-1
size: NA
D: TRBD1
DNA: TGCGCCAGCAGCGGCGGGACAGGGGCTTTGAACACTGAAGCTTTCTTT
CDR3: CASSGGTGALNTEAFF

V: TRBV29-1
length: 14
J: TRBJ2-7
size: NA
D: NA
DNA: TGCAGCGTTGGGCGGGGTAGTTTGTCCTACGAGCAGTACTTC
CDR3: CSVGRGSLSYEQYF

V: TRBV23-1
length: 12
J: TRBJ2-7
size: NA
D: NA
DNA: TGCGCCAGCCGCGGGGAAGGTGACGAGCAGTACTTC
CDR3: CASRGEGDEQYF

V: TRBV3-1
length: 14
J: TRBJ2-5
size: NA
D: TRBD2
DNA: TGTGCCAGCAGCCTTAGCGGGGGGGACGAGACCCAGTACTTC
CDR3: CASSLSGGDETQYF

V: TRBV4-2
length: 15
J: TRBJ1-5
size: NA
D: TRBD1
DNA: TGTGCCAGCAGCCAGGAGGACAGGGGAAATCAGCCCCAGCATTTT
CDR3: CASSQEDRGNQPQHF

V: TRBV3-1
length: 12
J: TRBJ2-1
size: NA
D: NA
DNA: TGTGCCAGCAGCCAGGGATACAATGAGCAGTTCTTC
CDR3: CASSQGYNEQFF

V: TRBV12-3/TRBV12-4
length: 15
J: TRBJ1-5
size: NA
D: NA
DNA: TGTGCCAGCAGCCCGCGGTCGGGGGCGGGTCAGCCCCAGCATTTT
CDR3: CASSPRSGAGQPQHF

V: TRBV7-2
length: 13
J: TRBJ1-5
size: NA
D: NA
DNA: TGTGCCAGCAGCATGGGTGGCAATCAGCCCCAGCATTTT
CDR3: CASSMGGNQPQHF

V: TRBV7-8
length: 14
J: TRBJ2-1
size: NA
D: NA
DNA: TGTGCCAGCAGCTACCGGGACAACTACAATGAGCAGTTCTTC
CDR3: CASSYRDNYNEQFF

V: TRBV29-1
length: 14
J: TRBJ1-4
size: NA
D: NA
DNA: TGCAGCGCAAGTTATGGATTGACTAATGAAAAACTGTTTTTT
CDR3: CSASYGLTNEKLFF

V: TRBV14
length: 12
J: TRBJ2-3
size: NA
D: NA
DNA: TGTGCCAGCAGCGATCTCCGCGATACGCAGTATTTT
CDR3: CASSDLRDTQYF

V: TRBV4-2
length: 16
J: TRBJ2-3
size: NA
D: NA
DNA: TGTGCCAGCAGCCGCAACCGGGACGGAAGCACAGATACGCAGTATTTT
CDR3: CASSRNRDGSTDTQYF

V: TRBV6-2/TRBV6-3
length: 12
J: TRBJ2-3
size: NA
D: NA
DNA: TGTGCCAGCAGTTCCTACCCGGTTACGCAGTATTTT
CDR3: CASSSYPVTQYF

V: TRBV30
length: 12
J: TRBJ1-4
size: NA
D: NA
DNA: TGTGCCTGGAGTGTACGGTACGAAAAACTGTTTTTT
CDR3: CAWSVRYEKLFF

V: TRBV3-1
length: 15
J: TRBJ1-6
size: NA
D: NA
DNA: TGTGCCAGCAGCCAAACAGGAGCTCTTTTTTCACCCCTCCACTTT
CDR3: CASSQTGALFSPLHF

V: TRBV20-1
length: 13
J: TRBJ2-7
size: NA
D: NA
DNA: TGCAGTGCTAGAGATCTGCGTTACTACGAGCAGTACTTC
CDR3: CSARDLRYYEQYF

V: TRBV10-3
length: 16
J: TRBJ2-1
size: NA
D: NA
DNA: TGTGCCATCAGTGAGTCGGTTGGGGGACCCTACAATGAGCAGTTCTTC
CDR3: CAISESVGGPYNEQFF

V: TRBV29-1
length: 13
J: TRBJ1-6
size: NA
D: NA
DNA: TGCAGCGTTGGGGAGGGGAATAATTCACCCCTCCACTTT
CDR3: CSVGEGNNSPLHF

V: TRBV27
length: 12
J: TRBJ2-3
size: NA
D: NA
DNA: TGTGCCAGCAGTTGGGGCACAGATACGCAGTATTTT
CDR3: CASSWGTDTQYF

V: TRBV19
length: 13
J: TRBJ2-7
size: NA
D: NA
DNA: TGTGCCAGTAGCCTAGGGGTCCGGGGGGAGCAGTACTTC
CDR3: CASSLGVRGEQYF

V: TRBV2
length: 15
J: TRBJ2-1
size: NA
D: NA
DNA: TGTGCCAGCAGCGATGGACAGAGCTCCTACAATGAGCAGTTCTTC
CDR3: CASSDGQSSYNEQFF

V: TRBV4-3
length: 14
J: TRBJ1-5
size: NA
D: NA
DNA: TGCGCCAGCAGCCAAGATTCAGATAATCAGCCCCAGCATTTT
CDR3: CASSQDSDNQPQHF

V: TRBV25-1
length: 14
J: TRBJ2-3
size: NA
D: NA
DNA: TGTGCCAGCAGTGAACCATCGACGGACACGACGCAGTATTTT
CDR3: CASSEPSTDTTQYF

V: TRBV12-3/TRBV12-4
length: 14
J: TRBJ1-2
size: NA
D: NA
DNA: TGTGCCAGCTTCACGGTGGGCGCGGAATATGGCTACACCTTC
CDR3: CASFTVGAEYGYTF

V: TRBV15
length: 14
J: TRBJ1-6
size: NA
D: NA
DNA: TGTGCCACCAGCAGAGAAATGGGCATTTCACCCCTCCACTTT
CDR3: CATSREMGISPLHF

V: TRBV12-3/TRBV12-4
length: 14
J: TRBJ1-6
size: NA
D: NA
DNA: TGTGCCAGCAAAATTGGTCGTTTGAATTCACCCCTCCACTTT
CDR3: CASKIGRLNSPLHF

V: TRBV7-3
length: 15
J: TRBJ2-1
size: once
D: NA
DNA: TGTGCCAGCAGCCCGACCTATAGCTCCTACAATGAGCAGTTCTTC
CDR3: CASSPTYSSYNEQFF

V: TRBV15
length: 15
J: TRBJ1-4
size: NA
D: TRBD1
DNA: TGTGCCACCAGCGGAAACAGGGGAGGAGAAGAAAAACTGTTTTTT
CDR3: CATSGNRGGEEKLFF

V: TRBV6-5
length: 14
J: TRBJ1-6
size: NA
D: NA
DNA: TGTGCCAGCAGTTGGACGAGGCCCAATTCACCCCTCCACTTT
CDR3: CASSWTRPNSPLHF